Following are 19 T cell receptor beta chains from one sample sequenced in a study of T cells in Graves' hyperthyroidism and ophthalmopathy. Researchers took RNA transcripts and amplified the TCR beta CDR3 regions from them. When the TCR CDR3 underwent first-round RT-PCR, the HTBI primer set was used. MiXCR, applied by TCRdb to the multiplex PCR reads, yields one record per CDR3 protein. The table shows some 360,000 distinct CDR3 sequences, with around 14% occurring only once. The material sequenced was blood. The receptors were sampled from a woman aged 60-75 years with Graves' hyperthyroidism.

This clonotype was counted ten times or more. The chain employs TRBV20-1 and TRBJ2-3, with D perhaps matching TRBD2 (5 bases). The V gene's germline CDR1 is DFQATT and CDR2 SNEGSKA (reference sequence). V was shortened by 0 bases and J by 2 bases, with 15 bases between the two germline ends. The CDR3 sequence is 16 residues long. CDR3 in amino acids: CSARDRTRPDTDTQYF. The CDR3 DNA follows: TGCAGTGCTAGAGACAGAACTAGACCCGACACAGATACGCAGTATTTT.

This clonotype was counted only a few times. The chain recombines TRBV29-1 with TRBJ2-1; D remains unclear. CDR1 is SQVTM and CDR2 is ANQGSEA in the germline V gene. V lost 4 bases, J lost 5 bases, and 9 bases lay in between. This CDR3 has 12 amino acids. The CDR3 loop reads CSVVFLNNEQFF. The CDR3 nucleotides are TGCAGCGTTGTGTTCTTAAACAATGAGCAGTTCTTC.

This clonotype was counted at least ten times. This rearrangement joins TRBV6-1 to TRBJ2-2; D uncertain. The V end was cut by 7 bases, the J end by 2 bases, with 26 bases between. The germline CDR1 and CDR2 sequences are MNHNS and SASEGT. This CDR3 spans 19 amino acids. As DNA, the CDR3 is TGTGCCAGCATGCCGTTGTCCGGGTCCATCGGCGTCAACACCGGGGAGCTGTTTTTT. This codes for CASMPLSGSIGVNTGELFF.

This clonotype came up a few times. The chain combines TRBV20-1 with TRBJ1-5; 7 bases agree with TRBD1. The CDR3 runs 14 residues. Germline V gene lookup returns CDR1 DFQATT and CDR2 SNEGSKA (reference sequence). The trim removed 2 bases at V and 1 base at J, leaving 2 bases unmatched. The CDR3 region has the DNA TGCAGTGCTAGAAGGGGGCTGAGCAATCAGCCCCAGCATTTT. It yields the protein CSARRGLSNQPQHF.

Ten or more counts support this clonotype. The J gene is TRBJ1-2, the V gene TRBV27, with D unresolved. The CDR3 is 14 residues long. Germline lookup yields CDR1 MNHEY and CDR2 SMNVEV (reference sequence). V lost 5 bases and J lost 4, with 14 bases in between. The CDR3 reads CASSASRFGYGYTF. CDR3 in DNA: TGTGCCAGCAGTGCATCCAGATTTGGCTATGGCTACACCTTC.

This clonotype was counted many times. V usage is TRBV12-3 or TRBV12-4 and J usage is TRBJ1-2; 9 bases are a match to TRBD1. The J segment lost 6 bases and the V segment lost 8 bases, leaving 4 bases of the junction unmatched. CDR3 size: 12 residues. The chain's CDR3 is CASRDRAHGYTF. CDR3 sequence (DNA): TGTGCCAGCCGGGACAGGGCTCATGGCTACACCTTC.

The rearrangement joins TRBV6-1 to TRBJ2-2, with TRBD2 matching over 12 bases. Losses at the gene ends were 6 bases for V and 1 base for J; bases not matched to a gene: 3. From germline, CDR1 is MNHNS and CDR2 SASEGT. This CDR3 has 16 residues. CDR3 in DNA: TGTGCCAGCAGCGGACTAGCGGGACAGAACACCGGGGAGCTGTTTTTT. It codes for CASSGLAGQNTGELFF.

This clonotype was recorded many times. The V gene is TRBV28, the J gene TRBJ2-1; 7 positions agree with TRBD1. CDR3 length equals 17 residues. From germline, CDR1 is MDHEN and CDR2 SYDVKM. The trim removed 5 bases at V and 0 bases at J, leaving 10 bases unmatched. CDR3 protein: CASSPLGQLSSYNEQFF. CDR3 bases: TGTGCCAGCAGTCCATTGGGACAGCTAAGCTCCTACAATGAGCAGTTCTTC. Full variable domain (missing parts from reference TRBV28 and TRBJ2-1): DVKVTQSSRYLVKRTGEKVFLECVQDMDHENMFWYRQDPGLGLRLIYFSYDVKMKEKGDIPEGYSVSREKKERFSLILESASTNQTSMYLCASSPLGQLSSYNEQFFGPGTRLTVL.

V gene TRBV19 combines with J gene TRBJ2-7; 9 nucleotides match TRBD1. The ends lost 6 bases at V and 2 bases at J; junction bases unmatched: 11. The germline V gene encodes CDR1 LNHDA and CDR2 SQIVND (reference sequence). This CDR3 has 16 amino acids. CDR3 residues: CASSETGTGNPYEQYF. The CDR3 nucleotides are TGTGCCAGTAGCGAAACCGGGACAGGGAATCCCTACGAGCAGTACTTC.

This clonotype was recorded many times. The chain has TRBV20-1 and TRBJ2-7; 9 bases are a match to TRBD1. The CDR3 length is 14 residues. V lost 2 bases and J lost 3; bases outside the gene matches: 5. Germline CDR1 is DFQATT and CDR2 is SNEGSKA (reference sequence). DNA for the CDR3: TGCAGTGCTAGACCCCTGGACAGGGGCTACGAGCAGTACTTC. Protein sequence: CSARPLDRGYEQYF.

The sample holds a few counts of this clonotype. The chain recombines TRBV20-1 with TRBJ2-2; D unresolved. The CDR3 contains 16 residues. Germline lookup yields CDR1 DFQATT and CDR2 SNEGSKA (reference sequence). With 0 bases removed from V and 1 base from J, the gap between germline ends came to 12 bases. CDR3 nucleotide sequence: TGCAGTGCTAGAGATAAGGGCCTAGAGAACACCGGGGAGCTGTTTTTT. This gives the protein CSARDKGLENTGELFF.

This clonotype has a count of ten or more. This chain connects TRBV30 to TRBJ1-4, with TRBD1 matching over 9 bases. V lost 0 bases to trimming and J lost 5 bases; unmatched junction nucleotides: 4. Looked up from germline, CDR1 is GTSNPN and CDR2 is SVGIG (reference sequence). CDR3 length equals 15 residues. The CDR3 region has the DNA TGTGCCTGGAGTGTACGGGGGACAGGGAATGAAAAACTGTTTTTT. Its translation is CAWSVRGTGNEKLFF.

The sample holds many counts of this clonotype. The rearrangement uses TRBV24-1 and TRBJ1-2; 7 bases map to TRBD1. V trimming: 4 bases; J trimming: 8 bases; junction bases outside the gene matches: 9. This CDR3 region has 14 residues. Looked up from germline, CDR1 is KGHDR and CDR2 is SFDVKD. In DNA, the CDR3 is TGTGCCACCAGTGACCCCAGACAGGGAAAGGGCTACACCTTC. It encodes CATSDPRQGKGYTF.

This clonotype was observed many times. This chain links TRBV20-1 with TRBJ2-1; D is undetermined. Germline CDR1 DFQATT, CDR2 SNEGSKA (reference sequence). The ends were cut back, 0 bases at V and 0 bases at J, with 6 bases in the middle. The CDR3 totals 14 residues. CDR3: CSARDRVSYNEQFF. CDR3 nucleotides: TGCAGTGCTAGAGATCGTGTCTCCTACAATGAGCAGTTCTTC.

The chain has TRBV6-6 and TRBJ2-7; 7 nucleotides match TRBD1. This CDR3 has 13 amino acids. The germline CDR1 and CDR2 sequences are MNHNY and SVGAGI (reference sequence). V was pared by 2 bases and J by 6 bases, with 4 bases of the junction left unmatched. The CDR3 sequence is CASSYGRTGEQYF. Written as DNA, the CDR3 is TGTGCCAGCAGTTACGGACGGACAGGCGAGCAGTACTTC.

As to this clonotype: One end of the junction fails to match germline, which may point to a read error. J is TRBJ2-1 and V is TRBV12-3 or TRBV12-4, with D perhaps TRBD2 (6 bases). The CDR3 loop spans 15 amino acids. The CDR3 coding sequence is TGTGCCGGCAGTTTACAGGCGGGGCGCTACAATGAGCAGTTCTTC. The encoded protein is CAGSLQAGRYNEQFF.

The CDR3 loop reads CASSQGRGQRDFYTF. The CDR3 nucleotides read TGCGCCAGCAGCCAAGGCCGGGGACAACGGGACTTCTACACCTTC. V gene TRBV4-1 combines with J gene TRBJ1-2; D is perhaps TRBD1 (6 bases). CDR3 size: 15 residues. Trimming shortened V by 1 base and J by 10 bases, and 19 bases separated the two germline ends. The V gene's germline CDR1 is MGHRA and CDR2 YSYEKL.

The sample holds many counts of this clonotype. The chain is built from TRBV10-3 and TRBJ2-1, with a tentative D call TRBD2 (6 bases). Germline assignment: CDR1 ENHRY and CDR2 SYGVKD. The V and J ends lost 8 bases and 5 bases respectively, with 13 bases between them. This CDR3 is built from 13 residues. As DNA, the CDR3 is TGTGCCATCGGGCGGGATCGCGACAATGAGCAGTTCTTC. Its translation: CAIGRDRDNEQFF.

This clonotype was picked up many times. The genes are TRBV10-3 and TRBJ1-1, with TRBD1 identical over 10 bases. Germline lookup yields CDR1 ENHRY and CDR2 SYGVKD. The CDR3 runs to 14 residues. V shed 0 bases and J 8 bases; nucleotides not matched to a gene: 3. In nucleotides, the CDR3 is TGTGCCATCAGTGAGTCGGGACAGGGGCAAGAAGCTTTCTTT. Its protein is CAISESGQGQEAFF.